The 8 T cell receptor beta chains given below trace back to one sample, sequenced in a study of cytomegalovirus exposure and HLA in healthy donors. The PCR used 60 Vbeta and 13 Jbeta primers. Measured with immunoSEQ multiplex PCR; TCRdb has only the in-frame clones, and not every one. The table records approximately 110,000 clones, about three quarters of them present only once. Sequenced sample: PBMCs. All receptors derive from a woman younger than 45 in good health and CMV-seronegative.

This clone was observed once. The chain is built from TRBV7-2 and TRBJ2-7, with 7 bases matching TRBD1. Germline CDR1 and CDR2: SGHTA and FQGNSA. The CDR3 has 14 amino acids. J gave up 7 bases and V 5 bases, and 11 bases lay outside the gene matches. The CDR3: CASSPGARGSEQYF. CDR3 bases: TGTGCCAGCAGCCCAGGGGCCAGGGGGTCTGAGCAGTACTTC.

The chain couples TRBV11-3 to TRBJ2-1; the match to TRBD2 covers 9 bases. Germline trimming cut 6 bases from V and 7 bases from J; bases unmatched to any gene: 7. The CDR3 spans 14 residues. Germline V gives CDR1 SGHNT, CDR2 YENEEA. CDR3 DNA: TGTGCCAGCAGGCGGGAGGGCCTGAGGAATGAGCAGTTCTTC. Residues: CASRREGLRNEQFF.

This clone was observed a single time. The chain joins TRBV6-8 to TRBJ2-3; 13 nucleotides match TRBD2. V shed 5 bases, J shed 0 bases, and the junction held 5 bases outside the gene matches. Germline V lookup: CDR1 MNHGY, CDR2 SAAAGT. The CDR3 extends over 17 amino acids. CDR3 coding DNA: TGTGCCAGCAGTCCCCCGGGACTAGCGGGAAGCACAGATACGCAGTATTTT. Protein: CASSPPGLAGSTDTQYF.

V is TRBV9 and J is TRBJ2-3; D is perhaps TRBD2 (5 bases). The CDR3 has 15 residues. CDR1 is SGDLS and CDR2 is YYNGEE in the germline V gene. Trimming removed 0 bases from V and 0 bases from J, with 8 bases in between. CDR3 DNA sequence: TGTGCCAGCAGCGTAGTAGCGATTAGCACAGATACGCAGTATTTT. Protein sequence: CASSVVAISTDTQYF.

The rearrangement uses TRBV11-2 and TRBJ2-1; 8 bases map to TRBD2. The CDR3 runs 15 residues. J gave up 5 bases and V 5 bases, and 8 bases lay outside the gene matches. Germline CDR1 and CDR2: SGHAT and FQNNGV. The CDR3: CASSPTSGGNNEQFF. DNA for the CDR3: TGTGCCAGCAGCCCAACTAGCGGAGGGAACAATGAGCAGTTCTTC.

The J gene is TRBJ2-2, the V gene TRBV5-6; D gene unclear. The CDR3 totals 14 residues. V dropped 2 bases and J dropped 4 bases, with 9 bases sitting between them. Germline CDR1 SGHDT, CDR2 YYEEEE. This CDR3 reads CASSFEVPTGELFF. CDR3 in DNA: TGTGCCAGCAGCTTTGAGGTTCCCACCGGGGAGCTGTTTTTT.

This clone was detected a few times. V gene TRBV6-5 combines with J gene TRBJ2-1, with 7 nucleotides matching TRBD2. With V trimmed by 8 bases and J by 5 bases, 3 bases remained unmatched. Germline V gene lookup returns CDR1 MNHEY and CDR2 SVGAGI. The CDR3 spans 12 residues. DNA for the CDR3: TGTGCCAGCCGGGGACTACACAATGAGCAGTTCTTC. Translated, it gives CASRGLHNEQFF.

This clone was detected a few times. The chain links TRBV5-1 to TRBJ2-3; possibly TRBD2 for D (5 bases). The V gene's germline CDR1 is SGHRS and CDR2 YFSETQ. The CDR3 spans 16 residues. V lost 2 bases and J lost 0, with 13 bases in between. CDR3 coding DNA: TGCGCCAGCAGCTTAGAGGGAGCCTTTAGCACAGATACGCAGTATTTT. Amino acids: CASSLEGAFSTDTQYF.